This T cell receptor (beta chain) was identified in a study of blood T cell repertoires in COVID-19. About the research overall: From T cells, B-cell-depleted T cells, or PBMCs came the material, which was cDNA or gDNA.

This CDR3 spans 14 amino acids. V was pared by 5 bases and J by 7 bases, with 16 bases between. Germline-derived CDR1 and CDR2 are SGHRS and YFSETQ. Assay: immunoSEQ multiplex PCR; the TCRdb copy retains only in-frame clones and omits some. Of under 300,000 clones listed, 85% to 90% are singletons. This receptor was obtained from a woman between 18 and 29 years old who had recovered from COVID-19. The V call is TRBV5-1, the J call TRBJ2-1, with TRBD2 as a possible D gene (6 bases). What was sequenced was PBMCs or T cells enriched from blood (not recorded which). CDR3 nucleotide sequence: TGCGCCAGCAGGGAGTCCGGGGGAGCGAATGAGCAGTTCTTC. This encodes CASRESGGANEQFF.